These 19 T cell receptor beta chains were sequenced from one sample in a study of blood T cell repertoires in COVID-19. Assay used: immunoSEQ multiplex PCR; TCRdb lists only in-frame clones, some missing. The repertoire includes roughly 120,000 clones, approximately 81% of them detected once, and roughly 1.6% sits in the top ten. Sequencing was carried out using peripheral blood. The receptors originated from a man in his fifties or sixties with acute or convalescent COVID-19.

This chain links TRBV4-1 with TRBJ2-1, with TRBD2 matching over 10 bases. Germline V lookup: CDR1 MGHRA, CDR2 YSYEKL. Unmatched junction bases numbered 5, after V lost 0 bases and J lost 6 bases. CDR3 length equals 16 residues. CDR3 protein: CASSQDLAGGRNEQFF. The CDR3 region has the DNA TGCGCCAGCAGCCAAGATTTAGCGGGGGGACGCAATGAGCAGTTCTTC.

The chain's CDR3 is CASSTAAGGRSGELFF. The CDR3 DNA is TGTGCCAGTAGTACGGCGGCGGGGGGCAGGTCCGGGGAGCTGTTTTTT. The gene calls are TRBV19 and TRBJ2-2, with 8 bases matching TRBD2. From germline, CDR1 is LNHDA and CDR2 SQIVND (reference sequence). V lost 4 bases to trimming and J lost 6 bases; unmatched junction nucleotides: 10. The CDR3 covers 16 residues.

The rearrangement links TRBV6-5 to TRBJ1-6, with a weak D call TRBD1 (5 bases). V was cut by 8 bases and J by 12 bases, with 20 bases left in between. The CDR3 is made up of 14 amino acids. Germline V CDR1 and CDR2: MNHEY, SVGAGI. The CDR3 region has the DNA TGTGCCAGCTATTTCCAGGGAACCTCCGGACCCCTCCACTTT. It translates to CASYFQGTSGPLHF.

The CDR3 here is CASSERDRGTDTQYF. CDR3 sequence (DNA): TGCGCCAGCAGTGAAAGGGATAGAGGGACAGATACGCAGTATTTT. The gene calls are TRBV10-2 and TRBJ2-3; maybe TRBD2 (5 bases). V dropped 3 bases and J dropped 3 bases, with 13 bases sitting between them. This CDR3 is built from 15 residues. From germline, CDR1 is WSHSY and CDR2 SAAADI.

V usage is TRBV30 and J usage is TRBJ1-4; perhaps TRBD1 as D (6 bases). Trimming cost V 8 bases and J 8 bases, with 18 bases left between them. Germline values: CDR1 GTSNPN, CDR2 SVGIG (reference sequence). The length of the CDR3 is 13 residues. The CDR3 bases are TGTGCCGGGACCAGGCAGGGGCGAGAAAAACTGTTTTTT. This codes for CAGTRQGREKLFF.

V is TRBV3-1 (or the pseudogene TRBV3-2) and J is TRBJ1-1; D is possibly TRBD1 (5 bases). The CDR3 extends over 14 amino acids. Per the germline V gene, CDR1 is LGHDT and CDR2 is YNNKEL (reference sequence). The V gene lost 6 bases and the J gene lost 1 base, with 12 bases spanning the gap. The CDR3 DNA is TGTGCCAGCAGTTCAAGGGGCACGAACACTGAAGCTTTCTTT. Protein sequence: CASSSRGTNTEAFF.

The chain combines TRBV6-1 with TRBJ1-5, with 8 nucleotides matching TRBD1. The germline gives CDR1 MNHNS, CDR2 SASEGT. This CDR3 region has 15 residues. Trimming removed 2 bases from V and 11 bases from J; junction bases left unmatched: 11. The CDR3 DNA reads TGTGCCAGCAGTGAACGAGAGGGACAGGTCACGTCCCAGCATTTT. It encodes CASSEREGQVTSQHF.

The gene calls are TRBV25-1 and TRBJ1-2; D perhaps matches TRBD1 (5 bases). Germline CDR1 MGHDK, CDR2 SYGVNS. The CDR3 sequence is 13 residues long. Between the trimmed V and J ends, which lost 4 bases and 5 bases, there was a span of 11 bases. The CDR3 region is CASSVGQGYGYTF. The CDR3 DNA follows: TGTGCCAGCAGTGTCGGTCAGGGATATGGCTACACCTTC.

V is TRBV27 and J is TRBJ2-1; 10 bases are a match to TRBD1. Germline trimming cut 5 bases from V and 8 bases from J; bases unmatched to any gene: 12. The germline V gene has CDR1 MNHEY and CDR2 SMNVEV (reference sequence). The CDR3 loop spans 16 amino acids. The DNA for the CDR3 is TGTGCCAGCAGTACACGACAGGGGGCTACTACCCATGAGCAGTTCTTC. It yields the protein CASSTRQGATTHEQFF.

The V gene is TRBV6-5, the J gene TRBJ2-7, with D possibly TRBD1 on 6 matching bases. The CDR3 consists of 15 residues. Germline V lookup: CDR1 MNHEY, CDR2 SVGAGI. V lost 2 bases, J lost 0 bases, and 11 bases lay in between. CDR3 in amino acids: CASSYQGSSSYEQYF. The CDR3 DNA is TGTGCCAGCAGTTACCAGGGGTCTAGCTCCTACGAGCAGTACTTC.

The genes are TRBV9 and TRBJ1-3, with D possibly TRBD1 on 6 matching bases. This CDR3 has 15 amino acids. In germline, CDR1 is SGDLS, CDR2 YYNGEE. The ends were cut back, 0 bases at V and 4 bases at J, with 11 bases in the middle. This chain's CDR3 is CASSVEGTKGNTIYF. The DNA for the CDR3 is TGTGCCAGCAGCGTAGAGGGGACAAAAGGAAACACCATATATTTT. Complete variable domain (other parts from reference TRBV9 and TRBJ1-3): DSGVTQTPKHLITATGQRVTLRCSPRSGDLSVYWYQQSLDQGLQFLIQYYNGEERAKGNILERFSAQQFPDLHSELNLSSLELGDSALYFCASSVEGTKGNTIYFGEGSWLTVV.

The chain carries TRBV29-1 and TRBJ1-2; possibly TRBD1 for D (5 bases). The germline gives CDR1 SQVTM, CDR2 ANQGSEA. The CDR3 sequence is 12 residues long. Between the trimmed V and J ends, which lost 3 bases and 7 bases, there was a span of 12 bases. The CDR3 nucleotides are TGCAGCGTTGAGGGCCAGGGTCTTGGCTACACCTTC. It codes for CSVEGQGLGYTF.

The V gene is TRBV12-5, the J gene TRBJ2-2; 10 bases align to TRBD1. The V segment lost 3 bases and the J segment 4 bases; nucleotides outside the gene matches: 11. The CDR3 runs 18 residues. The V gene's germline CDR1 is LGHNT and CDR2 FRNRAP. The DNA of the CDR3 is TGTGCTAGTGGTTTACAGGTATGGGACAGGGGTCGCACCGGGGAGCTGTTTTTT. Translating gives CASGLQVWDRGRTGELFF.

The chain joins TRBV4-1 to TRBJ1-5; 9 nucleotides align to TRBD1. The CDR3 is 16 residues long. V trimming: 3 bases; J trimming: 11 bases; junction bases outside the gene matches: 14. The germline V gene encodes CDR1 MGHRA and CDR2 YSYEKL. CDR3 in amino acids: CASSQKTGQGPSAQHF. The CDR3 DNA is TGCGCCAGCAGCCAGAAAACGGGACAGGGTCCATCAGCCCAGCATTTT.

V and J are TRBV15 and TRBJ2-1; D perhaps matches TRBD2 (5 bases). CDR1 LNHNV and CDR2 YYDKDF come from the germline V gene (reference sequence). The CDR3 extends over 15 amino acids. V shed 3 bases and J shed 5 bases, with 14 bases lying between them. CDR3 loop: CATSSLGADDNEQFF. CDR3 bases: TGTGCCACCAGCAGTTTAGGAGCGGACGACAATGAGCAGTTCTTC.

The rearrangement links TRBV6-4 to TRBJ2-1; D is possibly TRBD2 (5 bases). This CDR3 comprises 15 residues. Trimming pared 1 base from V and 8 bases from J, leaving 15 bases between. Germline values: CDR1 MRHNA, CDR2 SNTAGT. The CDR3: CASSDLVGGRDEQFF. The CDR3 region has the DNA TGTGCCAGCAGTGACTTAGTTGGAGGTCGGGATGAGCAGTTCTTC.

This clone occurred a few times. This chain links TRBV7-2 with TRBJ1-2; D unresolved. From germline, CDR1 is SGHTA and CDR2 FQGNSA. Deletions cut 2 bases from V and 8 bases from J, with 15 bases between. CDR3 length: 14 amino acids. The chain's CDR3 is CASSLKFGSYGYTF. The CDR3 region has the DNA TGTGCCAGCAGCTTAAAATTCGGTTCCTACGGCTACACCTTC.

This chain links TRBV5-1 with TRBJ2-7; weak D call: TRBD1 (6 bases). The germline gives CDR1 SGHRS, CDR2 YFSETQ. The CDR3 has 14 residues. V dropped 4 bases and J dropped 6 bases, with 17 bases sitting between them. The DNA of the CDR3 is TGCGCCAGCAGCCTCCGGGGTGGGGGCACCGAGCAGTACTTC. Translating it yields CASSLRGGGTEQYF.

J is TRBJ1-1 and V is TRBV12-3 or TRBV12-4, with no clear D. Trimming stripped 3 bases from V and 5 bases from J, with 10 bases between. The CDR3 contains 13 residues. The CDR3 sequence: CASSFGGGTEAFF. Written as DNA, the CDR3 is TGTGCCAGCAGTTTTGGCGGTGGGACTGAAGCTTTCTTT.